The 10 T cell receptor beta chains reported below all come from one sample, sequenced in a study of control samples from healthy donors and cancer patients. Generated by immunoSEQ multiplex PCR, the TCRdb table keeps only in-frame clones and is missing some. Among 70,000 to 100,000 clones listed, 90% to 95% were seen once. Sequences were obtained from blood. These receptors were collected from a man aged 45-65 years in good health.

This chain links TRBV11-3 with TRBJ1-2, with D hard to call. The germline V and J ends were trimmed by 6 bases and 4 bases, with 12 bases remaining between them. CDR1 and CDR2 from the germline V gene are SGHNT and YENEEA. The CDR3 totals 13 residues. The CDR3 coding sequence is TGTGCCAGCAGGCCATTTCAACTCTATGGCTACACCTTC. This codes for CASRPFQLYGYTF.

V usage is TRBV18 and J usage is TRBJ2-3, with TRBD1 identical over 9 bases. V lost 5 bases and J lost 4; bases outside the gene matches: 4. Germline CDR1 KGHSH, CDR2 LQKENI. The CDR3 covers 14 residues. CDR3 nucleotides: TGTGCCAGCTCATTTGACAGGGGGGCAGATACGCAGTATTTT. Protein sequence: CASSFDRGADTQYF.

Only a few counts were recorded for this clone. The chain carries TRBV15 and TRBJ1-1; no clear D. Germline V gene lookup returns CDR1 LNHNV and CDR2 YYDKDF (reference sequence). The V end was cut by 0 bases, the J end by 3 bases, with 11 bases between. CDR3 length: 15 residues. This CDR3 reads CATSRDGKRDTEAFF. CDR3 bases: TGTGCCACCAGCAGAGATGGGAAACGGGACACTGAAGCTTTCTTT.

The chain uses TRBV29-1 and TRBJ1-1; TRBD1 might be the D (5 bases). Germline V lookup: CDR1 SQVTM, CDR2 ANQGSEA. This CDR3 region has 13 residues. V dropped 0 bases and J dropped 6 bases, with 11 bases sitting between them. In DNA, the CDR3 is TGCAGCGTTGAAGAGGGGCTTGACGCTGAAGCTTTCTTT. This translates into CSVEEGLDAEAFF. Supplemented by reference TRBV29-1 and TRBJ1-1, the full variable domain reads SAVISQKPSRDICQRGTSLTIQCQVDSQVTMMFWYRQQPGQSLTLIATANQGSEATYESGFVIDKFPISRPNLTFSTLTVSNMSPEDSSIYLCSVEEGLDAEAFFGQGTRLTVV.

The chain links TRBV19 to TRBJ2-1; D possibly matches TRBD1 or TRBD2 (5 bases each). The V end was cut by 3 bases, the J end by 1 base, with 10 bases between. The germline V gene encodes CDR1 LNHDA and CDR2 SQIVND (reference sequence). This CDR3 contains 15 residues. The CDR3 nucleotides are TGTGCCAGTAGTATCCCAGGGAGTTCCTACAATGAGCAGTTCTTC. Its protein is CASSIPGSSYNEQFF. Full variable domain (rest looked up from reference TRBV19 and TRBJ2-1): DGGITQSPKYLFRKEGQNVTLSCEQNLNHDAMYWYRQDPGQGLRLIYYSQIVNDFQKGDIAEGYSVSREKKESFPLTVTSAQKNPTAFYLCASSIPGSSYNEQFFGPGTRLTVL.

V and J are TRBV20-1 and TRBJ2-1; D not certain. This CDR3 has 11 residues. Trimming took off 1 base at V and 8 bases at J, with 6 bases between the two ends. Germline V gene lookup returns CDR1 DFQATT and CDR2 SNEGSKA (reference sequence). The CDR3 region is CSARGGDEQFF. The CDR3 coding sequence is TGCAGTGCTAGAGGAGGTGATGAGCAGTTCTTC.

This clone has only one observation. V gene TRBV6-6 combines with J gene TRBJ2-3, with TRBD1 as a possible D gene (6 bases). Germline V gene sequence: CDR1 MNHNY, CDR2 SVGAGI (reference sequence). V was shortened by 5 bases and J by 5 bases, with 23 bases between the two germline ends. The CDR3 covers 17 residues. CDR3 in DNA: TGTGCCAGCAGTCTAAGTCCGACAGGCGGTGTTGTAGATACGCAGTATTTT. Translation: CASSLSPTGGVVDTQYF.

This chain links TRBV5-6 with TRBJ1-6; D is ambiguous. With 0 bases removed from V and 6 bases from J, the gap between germline ends came to 1 base. The CDR3 is 12 amino acids. From germline, CDR1 is SGHDT and CDR2 YYEEEE. This CDR3 is CASSLGNSPLHF. The CDR3 DNA follows: TGTGCCAGCAGCTTGGGTAATTCACCCCTCCACTTT.

This rearrangement joins TRBV3-1 (or the pseudogene TRBV3-2) to TRBJ1-2; D uncertain. Germline CDR1 and CDR2: LGHDT and YNNKEL (reference sequence). With 2 bases removed from V and 0 bases from J, the gap between germline ends came to 10 bases. CDR3 length: 15 residues. The CDR3 reads CASSQFAASNYGYTF. CDR3 bases: TGTGCCAGCAGCCAATTTGCAGCCTCTAACTATGGCTACACCTTC.

This clone was detected only a few times. The chain is built from TRBV4-3 and TRBJ1-2; D call uncertain. The germline CDR1 and CDR2 sequences are LGHNA and YSLEER. Trimming took 2 bases from V and 2 from J, leaving 3 bases between them. The CDR3 has 12 residues. CDR3 sequence reads: CASSQSNYGYTF. The CDR3 DNA sequence: TGCGCCAGCAGCCAATCAAACTATGGCTACACCTTC.